These 32 T cell receptor beta chains originate from one sample sequenced in a study of cytomegalovirus exposure and HLA in healthy donors. The PCR employed 60 Vbeta primers together with 13 Jbeta primers. The protocol was immunoSEQ multiplex PCR, while the TCRdb copy is restricted to in-frame clones and leaves out a portion. The table shows nearly 70,000 clones, with 74% occurring only once. Sequenced input: PBMCs. The origin of the receptors is a woman in her sixties or seventies in good health and CMV-seropositive.

The chain employs TRBV6-1 and TRBJ1-1; TRBD1 is a possible D gene (5 bases). V was trimmed by 1 base and J by 4 bases, leaving 13 bases between them. Germline lookup yields CDR1 MNHNS and CDR2 SASEGT. The CDR3 runs 15 residues. CDR3 bases: TGTGCCAGCAGTGAAGGAGGCGCGGGGGTCACTGAAGCTTTCTTT. Its protein product is CASSEGGAGVTEAFF.

The gene calls are TRBV29-1 and TRBJ1-1, with TRBD1 identical over 9 bases. The V segment lost 7 bases and the J segment 6 bases; nucleotides outside the gene matches: 12. Germline V gene data show CDR1 as SQVTM and CDR2 as ANQGSEA. The CDR3 sequence is 14 residues long. CDR3 in DNA: TGCAGCGGTGGGTCCGGGGACAGGGTCTCTGAAGCTTTCTTT. Protein: CSGGSGDRVSEAFF.

For this clone: This may arise from a read error, as a much more abundant clone is one base away. Different DNA sequences within this sample yield the same CDR3. The chain recombines TRBV5-5 with TRBJ1-1; D gene ambiguous. The CDR3 totals 14 residues. Germline assignment: CDR1 SGHKS and CDR2 YYEKEE (reference sequence). The CDR3 sequence is CASSFFDFNTEAFF. In DNA, the CDR3 is TGCGCCAGCAGCTTTTTTGACTTCAACACTGAAGCTTTCTTT.

This clone was observed a few times. The chain links TRBV4-1 to TRBJ2-3; D is unclear. The CDR3 loop spans 16 amino acids. V was clipped by 3 bases and J by 2 bases, with 15 bases between them. Per the germline V gene, CDR1 is MGHRA and CDR2 is YSYEKL. The CDR3 sequence is CASSHTSGADTDTQYF. The CDR3 bases are TGCGCCAGCAGCCACACATCAGGTGCCGACACAGATACGCAGTATTTT.

The chain uses TRBV7-2 and TRBJ2-7; 9 nucleotides match TRBD1. The V and J ends lost 6 bases and 2 bases, in that order; junction bases with no gene match: 5. The CDR3 contains 14 residues. Germline-derived CDR1 and CDR2 are SGHTA and FQGNSA. For the CDR3, the DNA is TGTGCCAGCAGGCCACAGGGGGCTCCCTACGAGCAGTACTTC. Amino acid sequence: CASRPQGAPYEQYF.

This clone was counted between two and nine times. The rearrangement uses TRBV4-2 and TRBJ1-1; D not certain. There are 16 residues in the CDR3. V dropped 1 base and J dropped 6 bases, with 18 bases sitting between them. The germline CDR1 and CDR2 sequences are LGHNA and YNFKEQ. CDR3 DNA sequence: TGTGCCAGCAGCCAAGCCGGAGGACGGACGGTATCTGAAGCTTTCTTT. It is translated as CASSQAGGRTVSEAFF.

V is TRBV29-1 and J is TRBJ1-6, with 10 bases identical to TRBD1. The J segment lost 7 bases and the V segment lost 5 bases, leaving 2 bases of the junction unmatched. Germline CDR1 and CDR2: SQVTM and ANQGSEA. CDR3 length: 13 residues. The CDR3 region is CSVWTGGNSPLHF. The CDR3 nucleotides are TGCAGCGTTTGGACAGGGGGGAATTCACCCCTCCACTTT.

The rearrangement joins TRBV19 to TRBJ1-5, with TRBD1 identical over 9 bases. The V gene end was trimmed by 10 bases and the J gene end by 3 bases; junction bases not matched to a gene: 1. Germline CDR1 LNHDA, CDR2 SQIVND (reference sequence). This CDR3 is 12 amino acids long. Here the CDR3 DNA reads TGTGCCACACAGGGGGCCAATCAGCCCCAGCATTTT. Its protein product is CATQGANQPQHF.

CDR3 coding DNA: TGTGCCAGCAGCTTGCTGGGAGGGGACTATGGCTACACCTTC. Protein sequence: CASSLLGGDYGYTF. This sequence joins TRBV5-4 and TRBJ1-2, with a weak D call TRBD1 (5 bases). CDR1 and CDR2 (germline): SGHNT, YYREEE (reference sequence). CDR3 length: 14 amino acids. V was shortened by 1 base and J by 3 bases, with 10 bases between the two germline ends.

This chain joins TRBV4-1 and TRBJ2-5, with a tentative D call TRBD1 (5 bases). Germline CDR1 reads MGHRA; CDR2 reads YSYEKL. CDR3 size: 15 residues. V gave up 2 bases and J gave up 5 bases, with 15 bases separating them. For the CDR3, the DNA is TGCGCCAGCAGCCAATATAAGGGGCGTGGGGAGACCCAGTACTTC. It specifies CASSQYKGRGETQYF.

The gene calls are TRBV27 and TRBJ2-5; 10 bases are a match to TRBD2. The CDR3 sequence is 18 residues long. The V gene end was trimmed by 3 bases and the J gene end by 6 bases; junction bases not matched to a gene: 16. Germline loops: CDR1 MNHEY, CDR2 SMNVEV (reference sequence). The DNA for the CDR3 is TGTGCCAGCAGTTTCGGTCAGACAGTACTAGCGGGAAAACAGACCCAGTACTTC. Its translation is CASSFGQTVLAGKQTQYF.

V is TRBV2 and J is TRBJ2-5; D possibly corresponds to TRBD1 (6 bases). Per the germline V gene, CDR1 is SNHLY and CDR2 is FYNNEI. Trimming cost V 7 bases and J 1 base, with 13 bases left between them. This CDR3 is built from 14 residues. The CDR3 DNA is TGTGCCAGCACTCAGGGGATGACCCAAGAGACCCAGTACTTC. It codes for CASTQGMTQETQYF.

This rearrangement joins TRBV5-1 to TRBJ1-1; the D is unclear. Germline CDR1 reads SGHRS; CDR2 reads YFSETQ. V was clipped by 1 base and J by 5 bases, with 15 bases between them. This CDR3 spans 15 amino acids. For the CDR3, the DNA is TGCGCCAGCAGCTTGAGTCCACTCGGAGGGACTGAAGCTTTCTTT. The encoded protein is CASSLSPLGGTEAFF.

The V gene is TRBV19, the J gene TRBJ1-5; D might be TRBD1 (6 bases). Trimming took off 2 bases at V and 3 bases at J, with 8 bases between the two ends. CDR1 is LNHDA and CDR2 is SQIVND in the germline V gene (reference sequence). The length of the CDR3 is 14 residues. CDR3 nucleotide sequence: TGTGCCAGTAGTATACGACAGGTCAATCAGCCCCAGCATTTT. Its protein is CASSIRQVNQPQHF. Based on the CDR3 plus reference TRBV19 and TRBJ1-5, the full variable domain is DGGITQSPKYLFRKEGQNVTLSCEQNLNHDAMYWYRQDPGQGLRLIYYSQIVNDFQKGDIAEGYSVSREKKESFPLTVTSAQKNPTAFYLCASSIRQVNQPQHFGDGTRLSIL.

The chain employs TRBV5-1 and TRBJ2-1; no firm D call. CDR3 length: 14 amino acids. The germline V and J ends were trimmed by 2 bases and 0 bases, with 6 bases remaining between them. Germline V gene lookup returns CDR1 SGHRS and CDR2 YFSETQ. The CDR3, as DNA: TGCGCCAGCAGCTTTAGGAGCTCCTACAATGAGCAGTTCTTC. Its translation is CASSFRSSYNEQFF. Full variable domain (rest looked up from reference TRBV5-1 and TRBJ2-1): KAGVTQTPRYLIKTRGQQVTLSCSPISGHRSVSWYQQTPGQGLQFLFEYFSETQRNKGNFPGRFSGRQFSNSRSEMNVSTLELGDSALYLCASSFRSSYNEQFFGPGTRLTVL.

The V and J genes are TRBV5-1 and TRBJ2-1; TRBD1 is a possible D gene (6 bases). From germline, CDR1 is SGHRS and CDR2 YFSETQ. The CDR3 totals 14 residues. Trimming took off 3 bases at V and 1 base at J, with 8 bases between the two ends. The CDR3 DNA is TGCGCCAGCAGCTCCGGACAGTCCTACAATGAGCAGTTCTTC. Protein: CASSSGQSYNEQFF. The whole variable domain, remainder taken from reference TRBV5-1 and TRBJ2-1, is KAGVTQTPRYLIKTRGQQVTLSCSPISGHRSVSWYQQTPGQGLQFLFEYFSETQRNKGNFPGRFSGRQFSNSRSEMNVSTLELGDSALYLCASSSGQSYNEQFFGPGTRLTVL.

This clone has a single count. J is TRBJ1-2 and V is TRBV19; 8 bases are a match to TRBD1. The CDR3 is made up of 13 amino acids. Unmatched junction bases numbered 9, after V lost 7 bases and J lost 8 bases. The germline V gene has CDR1 LNHDA and CDR2 SQIVND (reference sequence). This chain's CDR3 is CASTLTGEGGYTF. The CDR3 nucleotides read TGTGCCAGTACCCTGACAGGGGAGGGCGGCTACACCTTC.

The chain has TRBV29-1 and TRBJ1-3; TRBD1 agrees at 7 bases. CDR1 and CDR2 (germline): SQVTM, ANQGSEA. Trimming cost V 7 bases and J 7 bases; bases outside gene matches: 13. The CDR3 is made up of 14 amino acids. The CDR3 DNA reads TGCAGCGCCATAAAGGGGGCCCGAGGGAACACCATATATTTT. Translation gives CSAIKGARGNTIYF.

This chain links TRBV18 with TRBJ1-1, with D possibly being TRBD1 (6 bases). Per the germline V gene, CDR1 is KGHSH and CDR2 is LQKENI. The CDR3 extends over 14 amino acids. V was shortened by 5 bases and J by 4 bases, with 14 bases between the two germline ends. The chain's CDR3 is CASSERQESTEAFF. The CDR3, as DNA: TGTGCCAGCTCAGAAAGACAGGAGAGCACTGAAGCTTTCTTT.

The CDR3 loop is CASSFDRVFYTF. CDR3 coding DNA: TGCGCCAGCAGCTTCGACAGGGTGTTCTACACCTTC. V gene TRBV5-1 combines with J gene TRBJ1-2, with 7 bases fitting TRBD1. The V gene's germline CDR1 is SGHRS and CDR2 YFSETQ. The ends lost 2 bases at V and 10 bases at J; junction bases unmatched: 5. The CDR3 spans 12 residues.

V usage is TRBV2 and J usage is TRBJ1-3; 8 bases agree with TRBD1. The CDR3 covers 15 residues. Germline V gives CDR1 SNHLY, CDR2 FYNNEI. The trim removed 8 bases at V and 2 bases at J, leaving 8 bases unmatched. The CDR3 loop reads CASDVQGAPGNTIYF. DNA of the CDR3: TGTGCCAGCGACGTTCAGGGGGCGCCTGGAAACACCATATATTTT.

This clone was counted between two and nine times. V gene TRBV25-1 combines with J gene TRBJ2-7, with D possibly being TRBD1 (5 bases). This CDR3 has 16 amino acids. Trimming shortened V by 2 bases and J by 12 bases, and 26 bases separated the two germline ends. Per the germline V gene, CDR1 is MGHDK and CDR2 is SYGVNS. The DNA for the CDR3 is TGTGCCAGCAGTGAAGCAAAGAATACAGGCCTCCTTCTTATGTACTTC. Translation gives CASSEAKNTGLLLMYF.

This clone was observed a few times. The chain employs TRBV28 and TRBJ1-6; 7 nucleotides agree with TRBD1. Per the germline V gene, CDR1 is MDHEN and CDR2 is SYDVKM. After removal of 3 bases from V and 6 bases from J, the junction contained 5 bases not matched to a gene. This CDR3 is built from 15 residues. The CDR3 is CASSLLTGSNSPLHF. The CDR3 bases are TGTGCCAGCAGTTTGTTGACAGGGAGTAATTCACCCCTCCACTTT.

In this sample, this clone turned up a few times. This chain connects TRBV2 to TRBJ1-6; D is perhaps TRBD1 (5 bases). V was trimmed by 6 bases and J by 13 bases, leaving 10 bases between them. Germline CDR1 reads SNHLY; CDR2 reads FYNNEI. The CDR3 has 11 residues. The CDR3 DNA sequence: TGTGCCAGCAGCCACAGGTTTCCCCTCCACTTT. Translated, it gives CASSHRFPLHF. Full variable domain (rest looked up from reference TRBV2 and TRBJ1-6): EPEVTQTPSHQVTQMGQEVILRCVPISNHLYFYWYRQILGQKVEFLVSFYNNEISEKSEIFDDQFSVERPDGSNFTLKIRSTKLEDSAMYFCASSHRFPLHFGNGTRLTVT.

This chain connects TRBV10-3 to TRBJ2-1; 11 bases agree with TRBD2. The germline V gene encodes CDR1 ENHRY and CDR2 SYGVKD. The CDR3 loop spans 15 amino acids. Trimming at V came to 7 bases and at J to 4 bases, leaving 6 bases not matched to a gene. CDR3 nucleotides: TGTGCCATCAACGGAGGGACTAGCGGATACAATGAGCAGTTCTTC. Amino acid sequence: CAINGGTSGYNEQFF.

The chain links TRBV6-6 to TRBJ2-3; 15 bases map to TRBD2. Germline trimming cut 5 bases from V and 5 bases from J; bases unmatched to any gene: 5. The length of the CDR3 is 16 residues. Germline V gene sequence: CDR1 MNHNY, CDR2 SVGAGI (reference sequence). This CDR3 is CASSGGLAGGEDTQYF. In DNA form, the CDR3 reads TGTGCCAGCAGTGGTGGACTAGCGGGGGGGGAAGATACGCAGTATTTT.

The chain carries TRBV30 and TRBJ1-6, with 7 bases lining up with TRBD1. The V gene's germline CDR1 is GTSNPN and CDR2 SVGIG (reference sequence). Unmatched junction bases numbered 4, after V lost 0 bases and J lost 8 bases. There are 14 residues in the CDR3. CDR3 coding DNA: TGTGCCTGGAGTGTAGGGACAGTGGATTCACCCCTCCACTTT. Translation: CAWSVGTVDSPLHF.

Points on this clone: One end of the junction varies from germline; a read error may be responsible. The gene calls are TRBV20-1 and TRBJ2-5; TRBD2 is a possible D gene (6 bases). The length of the CDR3 is 11 residues. CDR1 and CDR2 (germline): DFQATT, SNEGSKA (reference sequence). Written as DNA, the CDR3 is TGCAGTGCTAGCGAGGGGACTCTGGCTCACTTC. Its translation: CSASEGTLAHF.

This clone has a count of ten or more. The V call is TRBV19, the J call TRBJ1-4, with 7 bases identical to TRBD1. In germline, CDR1 is LNHDA, CDR2 SQIVND (reference sequence). With 4 bases clipped from V and 5 bases from J, the junction kept 10 bases outside the gene matches. This CDR3 is 16 amino acids long. The CDR3 nucleotides are TGTGCCAGTAGTACCTCGCCGGGACAGCAGAATGAAAAACTGTTTTTT. Protein: CASSTSPGQQNEKLFF. Filled out from reference TRBV19 and TRBJ1-4, the complete variable domain reads DGGITQSPKYLFRKEGQNVTLSCEQNLNHDAMYWYRQDPGQGLRLIYYSQIVNDFQKGDIAEGYSVSREKKESFPLTVTSAQKNPTAFYLCASSTSPGQQNEKLFFGSGTQLSVL.

The gene calls are TRBV19 and TRBJ1-5, with unresolved D. This CDR3 has 14 residues. Germline V gives CDR1 LNHDA, CDR2 SQIVND (reference sequence). The V gene lost 4 bases and the J gene lost 4 bases, with 11 bases spanning the gap. CDR3 DNA: TGTGCCAGTAGTAACGCGAATTATAATCAGCCCCAGCATTTT. As protein: CASSNANYNQPQHF.

This rearrangement joins TRBV5-1 to TRBJ2-7; D may be TRBD1 (5 bases). V was shortened by 1 base and J by 0 bases, with 8 bases between the two germline ends. From germline, CDR1 is SGHRS and CDR2 YFSETQ. This CDR3 is 14 amino acids long. For the CDR3, the DNA is TGCGCCAGCAGCTTGTCGACAGACTCCTACGAGCAGTACTTC. This translates into CASSLSTDSYEQYF.

The rearrangement uses TRBV5-1 and TRBJ2-7; the D gene is possibly TRBD2 (5 bases). CDR3 length equals 13 residues. Trimming removed 2 bases at V and 6 bases at J, with 12 bases between. Germline CDR1 SGHRS, CDR2 YFSETQ. The DNA for the CDR3 is TGCGCCAGCAGCTTCCTGAGGGAGACCGAGCAGTACTTC. It specifies CASSFLRETEQYF.